These 22 T cell receptor beta chains came from one sample sequenced in a study of blood T cell repertoires in COVID-19. TCRdb's copy holds only in-frame clones and misses some; the assay was immunoSEQ multiplex PCR. The table has fewer than 350,000 clones, about 90% seen once; the top ten hold about 2.2%. The sequenced material came from peripheral blood. These receptors originate from a woman aged 25 to 45 who had recovered from COVID-19.

The rearrangement uses TRBV27 and TRBJ2-7; D remains unclear. The CDR3 loop spans 13 amino acids. Trimming removed 6 bases at V and 0 bases at J, with 9 bases between. In germline, CDR1 is MNHEY, CDR2 SMNVEV (reference sequence). CDR3 in amino acids: CASSAGSSYEQYF. The DNA for the CDR3 is TGTGCCAGCAGCGCCGGTAGCTCCTACGAGCAGTACTTC.

This clone was seen a few times. The V call is TRBV6-5, the J call TRBJ2-3, with D possibly being TRBD1 (5 bases). This CDR3 is built from 11 residues. V lost 7 bases and J 7 bases, leaving 9 bases between the germline ends. CDR1 and CDR2 (germline): MNHEY, SVGAGI. CDR3 nucleotides: TGTGCCAGCACTGGGGCCTATACGCAGTATTTT. It is translated as CASTGAYTQYF.

The chain combines TRBV18 with TRBJ2-3, with 7 bases matching TRBD2. Germline CDR1 KGHSH, CDR2 LQKENI. The CDR3 loop spans 16 amino acids. The ends lost 3 bases at V and 3 bases at J; junction bases unmatched: 9. The CDR3 DNA reads TGTGCCAGCTCACCCCTGTGGAGTAGCGGGACAGATACGCAGTATTTT. This codes for CASSPLWSSGTDTQYF.

The sample holds one count of this clone. The chain links TRBV19 to TRBJ1-1; D not resolved. The CDR3 sequence is 14 residues long. With 7 bases removed from V and 1 base from J, the gap between germline ends came to 13 bases. Germline assignment: CDR1 LNHDA and CDR2 SQIVND (reference sequence). The CDR3, as DNA: TGTGCCAGTATGGTCCGTGGGAGGAACACTGAAGCTTTCTTT. It translates to CASMVRGRNTEAFF. Based on the CDR3 plus reference TRBV19 and TRBJ1-1, the full variable domain is DGGITQSPKYLFRKEGQNVTLSCEQNLNHDAMYWYRQDPGQGLRLIYYSQIVNDFQKGDIAEGYSVSREKKESFPLTVTSAQKNPTAFYLCASMVRGRNTEAFFGQGTRLTVV.

The rearrangement uses TRBV4-3 and TRBJ1-2; no definite D call. The CDR3 covers 15 residues. V was clipped by 0 bases and J by 4 bases, with 12 bases between them. Germline V gives CDR1 LGHNA, CDR2 YSLEER. The CDR3 region is CASSQDLVPVYGYTF. The CDR3 DNA sequence: TGCGCCAGCAGCCAAGATCTAGTCCCAGTCTATGGCTACACCTTC.

The J gene is TRBJ2-2, the V gene TRBV7-2, with TRBD2 matching over 9 bases. Germline-derived CDR1 and CDR2 are SGHTA and FQGNSA. Trimming at V came to 5 bases and at J to 7 bases, leaving 14 bases not matched to a gene. The CDR3 totals 17 residues. As DNA, the CDR3 is TGTGCCAGCAGCCTCCTGGGCGGGGGGGATTATATCGGGGAGCTGTTTTTT. It translates to CASSLLGGGDYIGELFF.

The rearrangement joins TRBV12-5 to TRBJ2-1, with D maybe TRBD2 (5 bases). Between the trimmed V and J ends, which lost 0 bases and 8 bases, there was a span of 29 bases. Germline CDR1 is LGHNT and CDR2 is FRNRAP. This CDR3 contains 20 residues. The CDR3 sequence: CASGLVRGGRVNDYADEQFF. The CDR3 bases are TGTGCTAGTGGTTTGGTACGAGGCGGGCGAGTGAACGACTATGCCGATGAGCAGTTCTTC.

CDR3 sequence reads: CASSSRGGVGELFF. The CDR3 nucleotides read TGTGCCAGCAGCAGTAGAGGGGGGGTCGGGGAGCTGTTTTTT. The chain couples TRBV5-4 to TRBJ2-2, with a tentative D call TRBD2 (7 bases). Germline-derived CDR1 and CDR2 are SGHNT and YYREEE (reference sequence). Trimming left V 4 bases short and J 7 bases short, with 14 bases between. The CDR3 has 14 amino acids.

The chain couples TRBV6-1 to TRBJ1-3; a possible D gene is TRBD1 (6 bases). The germline gives CDR1 MNHNS, CDR2 SASEGT. Between the trimmed V and J ends, which lost 3 bases and 4 bases, there was a span of 10 bases. This CDR3 is 14 amino acids long. Written as DNA, the CDR3 is TGTGCCAGCAGTGAGACAGGAGGAGGAAACACCATATATTTT. Its translation: CASSETGGGNTIYF.

The V call is TRBV24-1, the J call TRBJ2-7, with a possible D match to TRBD1 (5 bases). Germline V gene lookup returns CDR1 KGHDR and CDR2 SFDVKD. The CDR3 is made up of 12 amino acids. Trimming took off 4 bases at V and 3 bases at J, with 6 bases between the two ends. This chain's CDR3 is CATSEQGYEQYF. For the CDR3, the DNA is TGTGCCACCAGTGAGCAGGGCTACGAGCAGTACTTC.

The chain recombines TRBV24-1 with TRBJ2-3; D is perhaps TRBD2 (5 bases). From germline, CDR1 is KGHDR and CDR2 SFDVKD. V lost 9 bases and J 4 bases, leaving 13 bases between the germline ends. The CDR3 length is 13 residues. For the CDR3, the DNA is TGTGCCACCGCCACTAGGGTGTCAGATACGCAGTATTTT. Its translation is CATATRVSDTQYF.

V usage is TRBV28 and J usage is TRBJ1-1; D might be TRBD1 (6 bases). CDR1 and CDR2 from the germline V gene are MDHEN and SYDVKM. The CDR3 is 12 residues long. Trimming stripped 4 bases from V and 11 bases from J, with 14 bases between. The CDR3 loop is CASSSGDNLAFF. The DNA for the CDR3 is TGTGCCAGCAGTTCCGGGGACAACCTGGCTTTCTTT.

The chain has TRBV5-6 and TRBJ2-5, with 11 bases aligning to TRBD2. The germline V gene has CDR1 SGHDT and CDR2 YYEEEE. The ends lost 6 bases at V and 5 bases at J; junction bases unmatched: 3. The CDR3 contains 13 residues. CDR3 loop: CASMGLAVETQYF. CDR3 nucleotides: TGTGCCAGCATGGGACTAGCGGTGGAGACCCAGTACTTC.

The rearrangement joins TRBV11-3 to TRBJ2-5; the D gene is possibly TRBD1 (6 bases). The CDR3 is made up of 14 amino acids. The V and J ends lost 5 bases and 0 bases respectively, with 10 bases between them. The germline gives CDR1 SGHNT, CDR2 YENEEA. The CDR3: CASSPGQNQETQYF. The CDR3, as DNA: TGTGCCAGCAGCCCAGGACAGAACCAAGAGACCCAGTACTTC.

This chain joins TRBV19 and TRBJ2-1, with a weak D call TRBD2 (6 bases). V lost 5 bases to trimming and J lost 4 bases, with 15 bases between them. The CDR3 totals 15 residues. Germline V gene sequence: CDR1 LNHDA, CDR2 SQIVND (reference sequence). The CDR3 is CASSPGLGFYNEQFF. The CDR3 nucleotides are TGTGCCAGTAGTCCGGGACTGGGATTTTACAATGAGCAGTTCTTC.

The gene calls are TRBV10-3 and TRBJ2-2; D not resolved. Germline V gene lookup returns CDR1 ENHRY and CDR2 SYGVKD. With 11 bases removed from V and 3 bases from J, the gap between germline ends came to 10 bases. The CDR3 has 12 amino acids. The DNA for the CDR3 is TGTGCCTCGGGTCGGGACACCGGGGAGCTGTTTTTT. This gives the protein CASGRDTGELFF.

This clone has only one observation. This chain links TRBV2 with TRBJ2-1; tentatively, D is TRBD2 (5 bases). V gave up 8 bases and J gave up 0 bases, with 14 bases separating them. The germline V gene encodes CDR1 SNHLY and CDR2 FYNNEI. This CDR3 has 15 residues. Written as DNA, the CDR3 is TGTGCCAGCGAAGGACGGGGAAGCTCCTACAATGAGCAGTTCTTC. Translating it yields CASEGRGSSYNEQFF. The full variable domain, rest sourced from reference TRBV2 and TRBJ2-1, is EPEVTQTPSHQVTQMGQEVILRCVPISNHLYFYWYRQILGQKVEFLVSFYNNEISEKSEIFDDQFSVERPDGSNFTLKIRSTKLEDSAMYFCASEGRGSSYNEQFFGPGTRLTVL.

The chain couples TRBV27 to TRBJ2-7; possible D gene TRBD1, 6 bases. CDR3 size: 14 residues. In germline, CDR1 is MNHEY, CDR2 SMNVEV (reference sequence). V was clipped by 1 base and J by 2 bases, with 9 bases between them. In nucleotides, the CDR3 is TGTGCCAGCAGTTTATGGGCAGGGGCCTACGAGCAGTACTTC. It yields the protein CASSLWAGAYEQYF.

This clone was recorded many times. The chain employs TRBV30 and TRBJ1-5; D is possibly TRBD1 (5 bases). CDR3 length equals 15 residues. V was pared by 0 bases and J by 7 bases, with 16 bases between. The germline gives CDR1 GTSNPN, CDR2 SVGIG (reference sequence). The CDR3: CAWSVRGKGEQPQHF. In nucleotides, the CDR3 is TGTGCCTGGAGTGTAAGGGGTAAAGGTGAACAGCCCCAGCATTTT.

The sample holds a few counts of this clone. J is TRBJ2-2 and V is TRBV7-3; D may be TRBD1 (6 bases). Looked up from germline, CDR1 is SGHTA and CDR2 is FQGTGA. The CDR3 consists of 17 residues. V was clipped by 3 bases and J by 0 bases, with 14 bases between them. CDR3 coding DNA: TGTGCCAGCAGCTTCAATTCGGACAGATCGAACACCGGGGAGCTGTTTTTT. It codes for CASSFNSDRSNTGELFF.

Note on this clone: Other DNA sequences in this specimen translate into the identical CDR3. The CDR3 is CASSRTSGNEQFF. DNA of the CDR3: TGTGCCAGCAGTCGGACTAGCGGGAATGAGCAGTTCTTC. This chain connects TRBV6-5 to TRBJ2-1; 11 nucleotides line up with TRBD2. Trimming cost V 5 bases and J 7 bases; bases outside gene matches: 1. Germline CDR1 and CDR2: MNHEY and SVGAGI. The CDR3 runs to 13 residues.

The rearrangement joins TRBV6-4 to TRBJ1-4, with D hard to call. The CDR3 length is 16 residues. V lost 4 bases to trimming and J lost 3 bases, with 15 bases between them. Germline lookup yields CDR1 MRHNA and CDR2 SNTAGT. The chain's CDR3 is CASSGRGMEANEKLFF. Written as DNA, the CDR3 is TGTGCCAGCAGTGGACGAGGGATGGAAGCTAATGAAAAACTGTTTTTT.